This T cell receptor (beta chain) was identified during a study of blood T cell repertoires in COVID-19. On the study more broadly: Samples taken during acute and convalescent COVID-19 were collected in the United States, Italy and Spain. The analysed material was cDNA or gDNA that came from T cells, B-cell-depleted T cells, or PBMCs.

V was pared by 5 bases and J by 7 bases, with 10 bases between. From germline, CDR1 is KGHDR and CDR2 SFDVKD. The CDR3 covers 13 residues. Original methodology: Amplification of reference gene primers provided the estimated nucleated cell counts. The table came from immunoSEQ multiplex PCR; TCRdb's copy has only in-frame clones and leaves some out. V and J calls and clone size are those listed in that table; D and trimming were worked out from the DNA. The sample holds 200,000 to 300,000 clones, around 86% seen once. Which cohort a participant joined came from the clinical history participants gave. Sequencing input: PBMCs or T cells enriched from blood (not recorded which). The genes are TRBV24-1 and TRBJ2-2; D is unresolved. The sequence was obtained from a woman in her thirties or forties with acute COVID-19. This CDR3 reads CATSVRFGGELFF. The CDR3 bases are TGTGCCACCAGTGTTCGGTTCGGCGGGGAGCTGTTTTTT.